This T cell receptor beta chain was sequenced during a study of T cell responses to AZD1222 COVID-19 vaccine. Background on the study: Analyses pooled second doses at about 4 or about 12 weeks. Overall study results and limits: At study baseline, merely several AZD1222 recipients were seropositive. Sampling that yielded the repertoires occurred only after the peak T cell response.

Points on this clone: Antigen: not known.

The germline V and J ends were trimmed by 8 bases and 8 bases, with 16 bases remaining between them. This CDR3 has 13 residues. Germline CDR1 is MNHEY and CDR2 is SVGAGI. The data were produced by immunoSEQ multiplex PCR, yet TCRdb's version contains in-frame clones alone and is incomplete. This repertoire shows about 92,000 clones, over 75% found once; its top ten account for roughly 10%. This TCR derives from an adult in good health. Source: peripheral blood, taken on day 0 of AZD1222 vaccination. The rearrangement uses TRBV6-5 and TRBJ1-3; D ambiguous. CDR3 residues: CASLLGFADTIYF. The CDR3 nucleotides are TGTGCCAGCCTTTTAGGGTTCGCGGACACCATATATTTT.